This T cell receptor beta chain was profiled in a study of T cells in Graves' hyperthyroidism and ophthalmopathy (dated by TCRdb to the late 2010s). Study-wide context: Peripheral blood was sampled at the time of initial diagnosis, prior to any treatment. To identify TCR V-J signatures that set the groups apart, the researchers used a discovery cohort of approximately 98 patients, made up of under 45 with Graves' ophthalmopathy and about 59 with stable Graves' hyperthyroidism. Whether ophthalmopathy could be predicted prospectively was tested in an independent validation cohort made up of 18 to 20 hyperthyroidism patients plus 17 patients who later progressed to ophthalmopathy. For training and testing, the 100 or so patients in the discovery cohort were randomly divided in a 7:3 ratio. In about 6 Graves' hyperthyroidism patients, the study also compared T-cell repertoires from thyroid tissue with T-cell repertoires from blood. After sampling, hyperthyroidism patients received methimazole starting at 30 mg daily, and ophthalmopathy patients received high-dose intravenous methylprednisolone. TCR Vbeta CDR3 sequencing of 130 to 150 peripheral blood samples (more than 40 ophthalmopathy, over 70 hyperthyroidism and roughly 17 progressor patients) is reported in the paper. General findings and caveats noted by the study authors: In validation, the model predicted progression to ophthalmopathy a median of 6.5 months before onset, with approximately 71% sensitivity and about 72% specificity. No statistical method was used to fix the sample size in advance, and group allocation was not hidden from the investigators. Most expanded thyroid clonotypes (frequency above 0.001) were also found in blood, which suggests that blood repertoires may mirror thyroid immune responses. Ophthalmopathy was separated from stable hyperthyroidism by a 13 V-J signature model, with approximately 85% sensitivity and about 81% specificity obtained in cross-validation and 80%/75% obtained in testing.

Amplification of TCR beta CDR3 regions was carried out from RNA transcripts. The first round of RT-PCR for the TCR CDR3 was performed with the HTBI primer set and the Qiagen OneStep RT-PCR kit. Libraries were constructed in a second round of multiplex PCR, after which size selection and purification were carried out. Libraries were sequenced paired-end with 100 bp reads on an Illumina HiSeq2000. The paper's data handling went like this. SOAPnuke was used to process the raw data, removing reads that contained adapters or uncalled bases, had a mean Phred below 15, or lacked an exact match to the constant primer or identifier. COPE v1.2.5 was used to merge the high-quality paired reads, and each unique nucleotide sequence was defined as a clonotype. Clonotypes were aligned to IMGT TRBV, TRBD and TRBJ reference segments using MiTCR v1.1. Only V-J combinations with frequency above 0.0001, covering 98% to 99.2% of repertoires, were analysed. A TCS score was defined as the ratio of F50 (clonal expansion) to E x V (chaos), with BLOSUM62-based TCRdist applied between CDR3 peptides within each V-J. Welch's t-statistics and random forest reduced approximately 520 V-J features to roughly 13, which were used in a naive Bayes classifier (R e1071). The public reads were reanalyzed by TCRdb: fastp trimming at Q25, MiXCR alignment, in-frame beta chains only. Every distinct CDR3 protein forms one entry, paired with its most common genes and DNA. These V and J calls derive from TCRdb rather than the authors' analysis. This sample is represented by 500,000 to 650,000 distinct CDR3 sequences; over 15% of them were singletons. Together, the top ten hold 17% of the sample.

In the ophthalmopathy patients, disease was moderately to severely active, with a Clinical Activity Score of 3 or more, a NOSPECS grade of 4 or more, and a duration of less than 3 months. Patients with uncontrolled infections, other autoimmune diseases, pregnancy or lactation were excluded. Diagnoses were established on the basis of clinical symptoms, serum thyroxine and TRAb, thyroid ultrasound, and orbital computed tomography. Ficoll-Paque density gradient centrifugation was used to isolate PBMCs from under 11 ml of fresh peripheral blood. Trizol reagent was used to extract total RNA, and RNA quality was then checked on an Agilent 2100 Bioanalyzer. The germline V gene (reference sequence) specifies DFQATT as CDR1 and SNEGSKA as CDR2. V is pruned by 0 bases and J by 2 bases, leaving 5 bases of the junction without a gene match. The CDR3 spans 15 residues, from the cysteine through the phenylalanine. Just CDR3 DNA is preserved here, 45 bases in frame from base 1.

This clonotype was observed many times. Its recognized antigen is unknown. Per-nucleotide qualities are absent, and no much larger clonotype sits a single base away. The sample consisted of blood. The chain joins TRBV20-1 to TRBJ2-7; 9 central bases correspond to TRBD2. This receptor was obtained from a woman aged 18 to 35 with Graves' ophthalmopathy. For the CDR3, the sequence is CSARDAAGGAYEQYF. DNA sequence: TGCAGTGCTAGAGATGCAGCGGGAGGCGCCTACGAGCAGTACTTC.